The 19 T cell receptor beta chains below all came from one sample that was sequenced in a study of blood T cell repertoires in COVID-19. Data came from immunoSEQ multiplex PCR; TCRdb stores just in-frame clones and leaves some out. This table has roughly 420,000 clones, around 89% appearing once. Sequenced input: PBMCs or T cells enriched from blood (not recorded which). All receptors come from a woman aged 30 to 39 with acute COVID-19.

The chain recombines TRBV5-5 with TRBJ2-1; TRBD2 matches at 9 bases. The trim removed 4 bases at V and 7 bases at J, leaving 15 bases unmatched. Germline V gene data show CDR1 as SGHKS and CDR2 as YYEKEE (reference sequence). The CDR3 extends over 17 amino acids. For the CDR3, the DNA is TGTGCCAGCAGCATCAGCCTCCGGGGACTAGCTATAAATGAGCAGTTCTTC. Amino acids: CASSISLRGLAINEQFF.

The rearrangement links TRBV5-6 to TRBJ2-3; TRBD1 might be the D (6 bases). Deletions cut 1 base from V and 1 base from J, with 10 bases between. Germline V gives CDR1 SGHDT, CDR2 YYEEEE. This CDR3 contains 15 residues. The CDR3 reads CASSLRGKGTDTQYF. CDR3 nucleotide sequence: TGTGCCAGCAGCTTGAGGGGGAAGGGCACAGATACGCAGTATTTT.

V gene TRBV19 combines with J gene TRBJ2-1; 7 nucleotides agree with TRBD1. The CDR3 runs to 15 residues. The ends lost 3 bases at V and 3 bases at J; junction bases unmatched: 5. Germline values: CDR1 LNHDA, CDR2 SQIVND (reference sequence). CDR3 protein: CASSMRQGNYNEQFF. The CDR3 DNA follows: TGTGCCAGTAGTATGCGACAGGGAAACTACAATGAGCAGTTCTTC.

This rearrangement joins TRBV20-1 to TRBJ2-7; D is unclear. CDR1 is DFQATT and CDR2 is SNEGSKA in the germline V gene (reference sequence). The CDR3 consists of 11 residues. V was pared by 1 base and J by 4 bases, with 5 bases between. The DNA of the CDR3 is TGCAGTGCTAGAGCACTTTACGAGCAGTACTTC. Amino acid sequence: CSARALYEQYF.

This clone was picked up one time. This sequence joins TRBV5-1 and TRBJ1-2, with 9 bases aligning to TRBD1. Per the germline V gene, CDR1 is SGHRS and CDR2 is YFSETQ. After removal of 2 bases from V and 1 base from J, the junction contained 3 bases not matched to a gene. The CDR3 consists of 15 residues. CDR3 in amino acids: CASSLQGANNYGYTF. CDR3 nucleotide sequence: TGCGCCAGCAGCTTACAGGGGGCGAATAACTATGGCTACACCTTC. Supplemented by reference TRBV5-1 and TRBJ1-2, the full variable domain reads KAGVTQTPRYLIKTRGQQVTLSCSPISGHRSVSWYQQTPGQGLQFLFEYFSETQRNKGNFPGRFSGRQFSNSRSEMNVSTLELGDSALYLCASSLQGANNYGYTFGSGTRLTVV.

The J gene is TRBJ1-1, the V gene TRBV7-3, with TRBD1 as a possible D gene (6 bases). Germline assignment: CDR1 SGHTA and CDR2 FQGTGA. This CDR3 has 14 residues. Between the trimmed V and J ends, which lost 2 bases and 5 bases, there was a span of 12 bases. This chain's CDR3 is CASSLQGTLTEAFF. CDR3 sequence (DNA): TGTGCCAGCAGCTTACAGGGGACCCTAACTGAAGCTTTCTTT.

The gene calls are TRBV19 and TRBJ1-5; D gene unclear. V was shortened by 5 bases and J by 5 bases, with 13 bases between the two germline ends. The CDR3 has 14 residues. Germline lookup yields CDR1 LNHDA and CDR2 SQIVND (reference sequence). The CDR3 protein is CASSPGRRYQPQHF. The CDR3 DNA follows: TGTGCCAGTAGTCCCGGCAGGAGGTATCAGCCCCAGCATTTT.

Only a few counts were recorded for this clone. The chain employs TRBV27 and TRBJ2-5, with a weak D call TRBD1 (6 bases). The germline gives CDR1 MNHEY, CDR2 SMNVEV (reference sequence). The CDR3 is 14 residues long. V was shortened by 2 bases and J by 3 bases, with 10 bases between the two germline ends. The CDR3 protein is CASSLRGGEETQYF. CDR3 DNA: TGTGCCAGCAGTTTACGAGGGGGTGAAGAGACCCAGTACTTC.

The genes are TRBV7-2 and TRBJ2-1, with 10 bases identical to TRBD2. Germline-derived CDR1 and CDR2 are SGHTA and FQGNSA. V shed 1 base and J 9 bases; nucleotides not matched to a gene: 12. The length of the CDR3 is 17 residues. DNA for the CDR3: TGTGCCAGCAGCTTAGGTCTTTCAGCGGGGGGGCAGGGTGAGCAGTTCTTC. Protein sequence: CASSLGLSAGGQGEQFF.

This chain joins TRBV5-1 and TRBJ2-5, with 7 bases identical to TRBD1. Trimming at V came to 0 bases and at J to 5 bases, leaving 7 bases not matched to a gene. The CDR3 runs 15 residues. CDR1 is SGHRS and CDR2 is YFSETQ in the germline V gene. In DNA form, the CDR3 reads TGCGCCAGCAGCTTGGATAACAGGGGTTGGGAGACCCAGTACTTC. It is translated as CASSLDNRGWETQYF.

J is TRBJ2-7 and V is TRBV12-3 or TRBV12-4; the match to TRBD1 covers 8 bases. The V and J ends lost 10 bases and 1 base, in that order; junction bases with no gene match: 3. The CDR3 has 12 residues. CDR3 DNA: TGTGCCACAGGGGGCTCGTCCTACGAGCAGTACTTC. Translation: CATGGSSYEQYF.

V usage is TRBV27 and J usage is TRBJ2-7, with 10 positions matching TRBD1. Germline lookup yields CDR1 MNHEY and CDR2 SMNVEV (reference sequence). The J segment lost 2 bases and the V segment lost 6 bases, leaving 4 bases of the junction unmatched. This CDR3 is built from 14 residues. The CDR3 reads CASRGTGVTYEQYF. As DNA, the CDR3 is TGTGCCAGCAGGGGGACAGGGGTTACCTACGAGCAGTACTTC.

The V call is TRBV9, the J call TRBJ2-3; 7 bases align to TRBD2. Per the germline V gene, CDR1 is SGDLS and CDR2 is YYNGEE. CDR3 size: 15 residues. Trimming took 1 base from V and 0 from J; bases not matched to a gene: 2. CDR3 sequence reads: CASSVSGGSTDTQYF. CDR3 DNA: TGTGCCAGCAGCGTATCCGGGGGGAGCACAGATACGCAGTATTTT. Full variable domain (rest looked up from reference TRBV9 and TRBJ2-3): DSGVTQTPKHLITATGQRVTLRCSPRSGDLSVYWYQQSLDQGLQFLIQYYNGEERAKGNILERFSAQQFPDLHSELNLSSLELGDSALYFCASSVSGGSTDTQYFGPGTRLTVL.

The CDR3 DNA reads as TGTGCCAGCAGCTTGCGGGGGGCACTAGGAAACACCATATATTTT. This encodes CASSLRGALGNTIYF. The gene calls are TRBV5-4 and TRBJ1-3, with a weak D call TRBD1 (6 bases). Germline V CDR1 and CDR2: SGHNT, YYREEE (reference sequence). The CDR3 runs 15 residues. V lost 1 base to trimming and J lost 4 bases, with 12 bases between them.

In regard to this clone: Other DNA sequences from this sample encode an identical CDR3 as well. The chain combines TRBV18 with TRBJ1-2; no reliable D call. The V end was cut by 3 bases, the J end by 3 bases, with 8 bases between. CDR3 length equals 13 residues. Per the germline V gene, CDR1 is KGHSH and CDR2 is LQKENI. Here the CDR3 DNA reads TGTGCCAGCTCACCCGGTACTGACTATGGCTACACCTTC. It codes for CASSPGTDYGYTF.

The chain carries TRBV5-1 and TRBJ1-1; tentatively, D is TRBD1 (5 bases). The CDR3 spans 14 residues. The germline V gene has CDR1 SGHRS and CDR2 YFSETQ. V was trimmed by 2 bases and J by 0 bases, leaving 8 bases between them. This CDR3 reads CASSFRAMNTEAFF. For the CDR3, the DNA is TGCGCCAGCAGCTTCAGGGCGATGAACACTGAAGCTTTCTTT.

The gene calls are TRBV7-2 and TRBJ2-7; 11 bases map to TRBD2. Per the germline V gene, CDR1 is SGHTA and CDR2 is FQGNSA. The CDR3 has 16 amino acids. Unmatched junction bases numbered 8, after V lost 5 bases and J lost 2 bases. DNA of the CDR3: TGTGCCAGCAGCCCTATGGTGGGACTAGCGGCCTACGAGCAGTACTTC. Protein product: CASSPMVGLAAYEQYF.

The rearrangement links TRBV5-1 to TRBJ1-4; D perhaps matches TRBD1 (6 bases). Germline CDR1 reads SGHRS; CDR2 reads YFSETQ. This CDR3 comprises 16 residues. V dropped 3 bases and J dropped 8 bases, with 20 bases sitting between them. CDR3 protein: CASSYPDGGREEKLFF. For the CDR3, the DNA is TGCGCCAGCAGCTACCCCGATGGGGGGCGGGAGGAAAAACTGTTTTTT.

Here the CDR3 reads CATSDNGQARNQPQHF. In nucleotides, the CDR3 is TGTGCCACCAGTGACAACGGACAGGCACGCAATCAGCCCCAGCATTTT. J is TRBJ1-5 and V is TRBV24-1; 7 nucleotides line up with TRBD1. V trimming: 4 bases; J trimming: 2 bases; junction bases outside the gene matches: 7. There are 16 residues in the CDR3. Germline-derived CDR1 and CDR2 are KGHDR and SFDVKD.